Included here is one T cell receptor (beta chain) sequence, with context. Its antigen is not identified. Libraries were prepared by immunoSEQ multiplex PCR; TCRdb keeps only in-frame clonotypes and omits some of them. The repertoire holds some 64,000 clones, with approximately 95% as singletons. This sample stems from a study of cytomegalovirus exposure and HLA in healthy donors. Study-wide results and limits: The investigators catalogued 150 to 200 TCR beta chains as cytomegalovirus-associated.

This TCR derives from a woman younger than 30 in good health and CMV-seronegative. Sequenced sample: PBMCs.

The CDR3, as DNA: TGTGCCAGCAGCTTGGGAACAGGGTGGCGCTCCTACGAGCAGTACTTC. Translating it yields CASSLGTGWRSYEQYF. This chain connects TRBV5-8 to TRBJ2-7, with a possible D match to TRBD1 (6 bases). This CDR3 is built from 16 residues. The V gene lost 0 bases and the J gene lost 0 bases, with 13 bases spanning the gap. Germline V gives CDR1 SGHTS, CDR2 YDEGEE.